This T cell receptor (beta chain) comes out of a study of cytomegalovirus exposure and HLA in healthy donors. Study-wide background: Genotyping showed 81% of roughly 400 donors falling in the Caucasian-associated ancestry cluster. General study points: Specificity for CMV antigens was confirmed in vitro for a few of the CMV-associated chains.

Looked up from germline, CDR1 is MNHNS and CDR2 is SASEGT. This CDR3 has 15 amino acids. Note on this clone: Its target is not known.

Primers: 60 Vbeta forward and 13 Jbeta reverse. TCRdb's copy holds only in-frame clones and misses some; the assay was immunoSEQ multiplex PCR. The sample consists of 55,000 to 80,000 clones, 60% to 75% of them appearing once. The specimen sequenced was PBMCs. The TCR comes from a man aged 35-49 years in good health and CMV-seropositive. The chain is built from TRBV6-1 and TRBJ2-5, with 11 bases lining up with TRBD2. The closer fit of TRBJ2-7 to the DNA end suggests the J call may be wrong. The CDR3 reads CASIETSGNPYEQYF. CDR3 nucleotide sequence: TGTGCCAGCATCGAGACTAGCGGGAATCCCTACGAGCAGTACTTC.